The 10 T cell receptor beta chains below all came from one sample that was sequenced in a study of blood T cell repertoires in COVID-19. Measured with immunoSEQ multiplex PCR; TCRdb has only the in-frame clones, and not every one. The table shows about 160,000 clones, with roughly four fifths occurring only once. Sample: peripheral blood. These receptors came from a human donor in a cohort sampled during active COVID-19.

This rearrangement joins TRBV14 to TRBJ2-2; TRBD1 is a possible D gene (5 bases). The CDR3 runs to 15 residues. The germline gives CDR1 SGHDN, CDR2 FVKESK. V lost 4 bases, J lost 8 bases, and 17 bases lay in between. CDR3 coding DNA: TGTGCCAGCAGCCTAACTGCACAGGCCCGTGGGGAGCTGTTTTTT. Protein sequence: CASSLTAQARGELFF.

This clone was counted a few times. The V gene is TRBV3-1 (or the pseudogene TRBV3-2), the J gene TRBJ2-7; a weak D match, TRBD2 (5 bases). The CDR3 length is 15 residues. V was trimmed by 2 bases and J by 2 bases, leaving 13 bases between them. CDR1 is LGHDT, CDR2 YNNKEL, per germline (reference sequence). Written as DNA, the CDR3 is TGTGCCAGCAGCCAATTACCAGGAGGAGCCTACGAGCAGTACTTC. Encoded protein: CASSQLPGGAYEQYF.

This chain links TRBV9 with TRBJ1-1; no reliable D call. Trimming removed 4 bases from V and 1 base from J, with 11 bases in between. The CDR3 has 14 residues. Germline V lookup: CDR1 SGDLS, CDR2 YYNGEE. In DNA, the CDR3 is TGTGCCAGCAGCCCTAGTGGAGGGAACACTGAAGCTTTCTTT. Amino acid sequence: CASSPSGGNTEAFF.

This chain joins TRBV28 and TRBJ2-1; D not certain. V was cut by 6 bases and J by 6 bases, with 9 bases left in between. Germline V gene data show CDR1 as MDHEN and CDR2 as SYDVKM. CDR3 length: 12 amino acids. CDR3 nucleotides: TGTGCCAGCAGCCCGCCTATCAATGAGCAGTTCTTC. The encoded protein is CASSPPINEQFF.

The chain is built from TRBV11-1 and TRBJ2-7; D gene uncertain. Trimming stripped 5 bases from V and 2 bases from J, with 13 bases between. Germline V gene data show CDR1 as SGHAT and CDR2 as FQDESV (reference sequence). The CDR3 has 14 residues. As DNA, the CDR3 is TGTGCCAGCAGCCCCCAGCGCCGAGCCTACGAGCAGTACTTC. Translated: CASSPQRRAYEQYF.

The chain joins TRBV7-2 to TRBJ2-2; 7 bases line up with TRBD1. Germline CDR1 and CDR2: SGHTA and FQGNSA. With V trimmed by 6 bases and J by 2 bases, 9 bases remained unmatched. The CDR3 runs 16 residues. The CDR3 DNA is TGTGCCAGCAGAAGGACAGGCTATACCAACACCGGGGAGCTGTTTTTT. Protein product: CASRRTGYTNTGELFF. Complete variable domain (other parts from reference TRBV7-2 and TRBJ2-2): GAGVSQSPSNKVTEKGKDVELRCDPISGHTALYWYRQSLGQGLEFLIYFQGNSAPDKSGLPSDRFSAERTGGSVSTLTIQRTQQEDSAVYLCASRRTGYTNTGELFFGEGSRLTVL.

In this sample, this clone turned up once. The V gene is TRBV19, the J gene TRBJ2-7; the match to TRBD1 covers 9 bases. The ends lost 5 bases at V and 5 bases at J; junction bases unmatched: 13. Germline V lookup: CDR1 LNHDA, CDR2 SQIVND (reference sequence). The CDR3 sequence is 16 residues long. The CDR3 coding sequence is TGTGCCAGTAGTGGTCGCCACGGGACAGGGCGGGACGAGCAGTACTTC. Translating gives CASSGRHGTGRDEQYF.

V gene TRBV3-1 (or the pseudogene TRBV3-2) combines with J gene TRBJ2-3; D possibly corresponds to TRBD2 (6 bases). The germline V and J ends were trimmed by 0 bases and 2 bases, with 15 bases remaining between them. There are 17 residues in the CDR3. The germline V gene has CDR1 LGHDT and CDR2 YNNKEL (reference sequence). The CDR3 here is CASSQEYRGKTTDTQYF. The CDR3 DNA is TGTGCCAGCAGCCAAGAATATCGGGGGAAGACCACAGATACGCAGTATTTT.

The CDR3 spells CASSIEAYGYTF. In DNA form, the CDR3 reads TGTGCCAGTAGTATAGAAGCCTATGGCTACACCTTC. V and J are TRBV19 and TRBJ1-2, with D unclear. CDR3 length: 12 residues. V was clipped by 0 bases and J by 4 bases, with 3 bases between them. Germline loops: CDR1 LNHDA, CDR2 SQIVND (reference sequence).

The chain combines TRBV7-9 with TRBJ2-7, with a weak D call TRBD2 (5 bases). The CDR3 runs 17 residues. Germline V lookup: CDR1 SEHNR, CDR2 FQNEAQ (reference sequence). Trimming removed 7 bases at V and 0 bases at J, with 22 bases between. CDR3 in DNA: TGTGCCAGCACCAAACTCCTCGGCGGACTGAGCTCCTACGAGCAGTACTTC. Protein product: CASTKLLGGLSSYEQYF.